A selection of T cell receptor beta chains follows, all from one sample in a study of blood T cells in healthy people across ages. A single record per CDR3 protein comes from TCRdb applying MiXCR to the 5' RACE reads. Here the sample spans 950,000 to 1,200,000 distinct CDR3 sequences, 35% to 40% being singletons. The material sequenced was blood. Receptors were obtained from a man younger than 35 in good health. Each CDR3 is given with its conserved first and last residue. The D gene is left open where the match is weak. The size field is filled for only some rows; it gives once, few, many or a size class.

>many|-|TRBJ1-1|TRBV5-1
TGCGCCAGCAGCCGAGAGGGGGTTATGAACACTGAAGCTTTCTTT
CASSREGVMNTEAFF
>-|TRBD1|TRBJ1-1|TRBV15
TGTGCCACCAGCCCGACAGGGGGTTTCACTGAAGTTTTCTTT
CATSPTGGFTEVFF
>-|TRBD2|TRBJ2-5|TRBV4-1
TGCGCCAGCAGCTATCCGGGACTAAAAGAGACCCAGTACTTC
CASSYPGLKETQYF
>-|-|TRBJ2-2|TRBV20-1
TGCAGTGCTAGTACCCGAGGAACAACCGGGGAGCTGTTTTTT
CSASTRGTTGELFF
>-|-|TRBJ1-1|TRBV10-3
TGTGCCATCAGGGCGGGGAGGGGCACTGAAGCTTTCTTT
CAIRAGRGTEAFF
>few|-|TRBJ1-1|TRBV7-8
TGTGCCAGCGGACTGAACGGGGGGACGGTCACTGAAGCTTTCTTT
CASGLNGGTVTEAFF
>once|-|TRBJ1-5|TRBV28
TGTGCCAGCCTTTATAGCAATCAGCCCCAGCATTTT
CASLYSNQPQHF
>-|TRBD1|TRBJ2-7|TRBV6-5
TGTGCCAGCAGTTACTCCGGGACAGGGGACTACGAGCAGTACTTC
CASSYSGTGDYEQYF
>-|-|TRBJ1-1|TRBV19
TGTGCCAGTAGTATACAGTCTGAAGCTTTCTTT
CASSIQSEAFF
>few|-|TRBJ2-1|TRBV6-6
TGTGCCAGCAGTTACGGCGGCCAATACAATGAGCAGTTCTTC
CASSYGGQYNEQFF
>-|-|TRBJ2-4|TRBV5-1
TGCGCCAGCAGCTCGGAGGGAAACATTCAGTACTTC
CASSSEGNIQYF
>-|TRBD1|TRBJ1-2|TRBV9
TGTGCCAGCAGCGCGCCGGGACAGTTGGCTTATGGCCACACCTTC
CASSAPGQLAYGHTF
>-|-|TRBJ1-1|TRBV28
TGTGCCAGCACAGGGGACATGAACACTGAAGCTTTCTTT
CASTGDMNTEAFF
>few|TRBD1|TRBJ1-5|TRBV4-3
TGCGCCAGCAGCCAACTGACAGGGGTCCAGCCCCAGCATTTT
CASSQLTGVQPQHF
>few|TRBD1|TRBJ1-2|TRBV12-3/TRBV12-4
TGTGCCAGCAGCCTGGCGTTGACAGGGATATATGGCTACACCTTC
CASSLALTGIYGYTF
>-|TRBD2|TRBJ2-1|TRBV20-1
TGCAGTGCTAGCCTTAGCGGGGGGACCGGTGAGCAGTTCTTC
CSASLSGGTGEQFF
>-|-|TRBJ1-5|TRBV27
TGTGCCAGCAGTTTAGATGCCCGGTCTGGGCACAATCAGCCCCAGCATTTT
CASSLDARSGHNQPQHF
>once|TRBD2|TRBJ2-3|TRBV7-2
TGTGCCAGCAGCTTTAGCGGGGATTCCCCTCCAGATACGCAGTATTTT
CASSFSGDSPPDTQYF
>few|TRBD2|TRBJ2-3|TRBV5-6
TGTGCCAGCAGCCCTGGACTAGCGGGGATCACAGATACGCAGTATTTT
CASSPGLAGITDTQYF
>-|-|TRBJ1-1|TRBV6-6
TGTGCCAGCAGTTTAATGGGAACAAACACTGAAGCTTTCTTT
CASSLMGTNTEAFF
>few|-|TRBJ1-4|TRBV12-3/TRBV12-4
TGTGCCAGCAGTCCAACCACAGGGAATGGACTGTTTTTT
CASSPTTGNGLFF
>many|-|TRBJ2-1|TRBV5-1
TGCGCCAGCAGCTTGGCACTACAGAAATACAATGAGCAGTTCTTC
CASSLALQKYNEQFF
>-|TRBD1|TRBJ1-2|TRBV20-1
TGCAGTGCCGTAGACAGGGGCCGACCTTCCTATGGCTACACCTTC
CSAVDRGRPSYGYTF
>once|-|TRBJ2-7|TRBV7-9
TGTGCCAGCAGCCTAGGTACTTGGGGCTCCTACGAGCAGTACTTC
CASSLGTWGSYEQYF
>-|TRBD1|TRBJ1-5|TRBV2
TGTGCCAGCAGCGGGGACAGGTATAGCAATCAGCCCCAGCATTTT
CASSGDRYSNQPQHF
>-|TRBD1|TRBJ1-6|TRBV12-3/TRBV12-4
TGTGCCAGCAGTCCGGACAGGTTTAATTCACCCCTCCACTTT
CASSPDRFNSPLHF
>-|-|TRBJ2-5|TRBV21-1
TGTGCCAGCAGCAGGGTCCCATCCTACGGGCAGTACTTC
CASSRVPSYGQYF
>once|-|TRBJ2-1|TRBV20-1
TGCAGTGCAACCCCCGGGACGAGCGAAGAGACCCAGTTCTTC
CSATPGTSEETQFF
>few|-|TRBJ1-2|TRBV6-1
TGTGCCAGCATGATGCGGGCCGCTAACTATGGCTACACCTTC
CASMMRAANYGYTF
>many|-|TRBJ2-3|TRBV25-1
TGTGCCAGCCTCCTCCCCACGGGGGACGGGGCAGATACGCAGTATTTT
CASLLPTGDGADTQYF
>-|-|TRBJ1-2|TRBV19
TGTGCCAGTAGTACCCGTGGTGGCTACACCTTC
CASSTRGGYTF
>-|-|TRBJ1-4|TRBV29-1
TGCAGCGTTGAAAAAGTTGCAACTAATGAAAAACTGTTTTTT
CSVEKVATNEKLFF
>-|TRBD2|TRBJ2-1|TRBV6-5
TGTGCCAACAGTTTTCTCGGACTAGCGGGCTCCTACAATGAGCAGTTCTTC
CANSFLGLAGSYNEQFF